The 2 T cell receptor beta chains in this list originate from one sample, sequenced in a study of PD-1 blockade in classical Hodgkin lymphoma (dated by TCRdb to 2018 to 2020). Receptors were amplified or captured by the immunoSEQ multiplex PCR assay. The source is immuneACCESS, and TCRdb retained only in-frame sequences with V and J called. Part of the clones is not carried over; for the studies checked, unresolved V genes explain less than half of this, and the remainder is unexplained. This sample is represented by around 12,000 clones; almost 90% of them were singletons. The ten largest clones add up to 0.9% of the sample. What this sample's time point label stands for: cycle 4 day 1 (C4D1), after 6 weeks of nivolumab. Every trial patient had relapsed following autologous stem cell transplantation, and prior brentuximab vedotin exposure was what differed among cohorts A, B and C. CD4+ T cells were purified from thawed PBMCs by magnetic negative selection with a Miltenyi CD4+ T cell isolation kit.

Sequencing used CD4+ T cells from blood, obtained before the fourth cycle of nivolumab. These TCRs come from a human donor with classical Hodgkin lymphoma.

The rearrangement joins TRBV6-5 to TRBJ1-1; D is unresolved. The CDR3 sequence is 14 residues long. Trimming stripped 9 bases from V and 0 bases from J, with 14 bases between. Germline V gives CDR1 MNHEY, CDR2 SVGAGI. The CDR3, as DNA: TGTGCCAGTTTCGCCGGGAGATTGAACACTGAAGCTTTCTTT. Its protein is CASFAGRLNTEAFF.

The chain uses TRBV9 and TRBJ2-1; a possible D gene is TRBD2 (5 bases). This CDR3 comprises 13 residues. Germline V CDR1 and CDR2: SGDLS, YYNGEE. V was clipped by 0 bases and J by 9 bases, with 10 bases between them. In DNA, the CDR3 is TGTGCCAGCAGCGTAGTTGATGAGGGTGAGCAGTTCTTC. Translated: CASSVVDEGEQFF.